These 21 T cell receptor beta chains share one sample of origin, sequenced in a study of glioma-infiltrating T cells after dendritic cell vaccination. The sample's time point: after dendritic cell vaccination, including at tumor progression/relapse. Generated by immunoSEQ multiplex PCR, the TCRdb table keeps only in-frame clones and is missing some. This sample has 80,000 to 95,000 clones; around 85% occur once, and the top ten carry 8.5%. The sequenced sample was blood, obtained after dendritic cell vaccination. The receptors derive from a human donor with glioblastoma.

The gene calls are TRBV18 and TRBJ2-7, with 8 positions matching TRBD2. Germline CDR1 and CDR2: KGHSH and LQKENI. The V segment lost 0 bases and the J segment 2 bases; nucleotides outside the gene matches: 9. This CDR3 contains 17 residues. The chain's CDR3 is CASSPPLAGKSPYEQYF. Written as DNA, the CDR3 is TGTGCCAGCTCACCACCGTTAGCGGGGAAGTCACCCTACGAGCAGTACTTC.

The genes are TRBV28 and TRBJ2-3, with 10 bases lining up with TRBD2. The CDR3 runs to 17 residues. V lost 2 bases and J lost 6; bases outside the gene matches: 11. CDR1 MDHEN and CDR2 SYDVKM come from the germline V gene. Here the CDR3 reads CASSLSTASGRIDTQYF. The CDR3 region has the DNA TGTGCCAGCAGTTTAAGCACGGCTAGCGGGAGAATTGATACGCAGTATTTT.

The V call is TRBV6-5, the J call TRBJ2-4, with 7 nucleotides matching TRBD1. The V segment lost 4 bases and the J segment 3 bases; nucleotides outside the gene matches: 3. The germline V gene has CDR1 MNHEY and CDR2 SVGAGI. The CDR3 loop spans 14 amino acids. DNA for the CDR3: TGTGCCAGCAGTTCAACAGGGGTCAAAAACATTCAGTACTTC. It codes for CASSSTGVKNIQYF.

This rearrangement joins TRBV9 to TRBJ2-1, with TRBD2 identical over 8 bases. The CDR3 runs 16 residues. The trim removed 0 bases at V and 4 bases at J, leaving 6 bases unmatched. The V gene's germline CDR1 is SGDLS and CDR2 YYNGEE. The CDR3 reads CASSVGSGGGYNEQFF. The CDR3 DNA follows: TGTGCCAGCAGCGTAGGTTCGGGAGGGGGATACAATGAGCAGTTCTTC.

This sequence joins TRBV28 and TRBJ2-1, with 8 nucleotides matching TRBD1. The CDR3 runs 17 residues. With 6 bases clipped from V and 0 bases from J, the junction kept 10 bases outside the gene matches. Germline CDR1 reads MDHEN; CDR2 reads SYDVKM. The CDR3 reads CASRYGQGLTSYNEQFF. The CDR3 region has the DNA TGTGCCAGCAGATACGGACAGGGCTTAACCTCCTACAATGAGCAGTTCTTC.

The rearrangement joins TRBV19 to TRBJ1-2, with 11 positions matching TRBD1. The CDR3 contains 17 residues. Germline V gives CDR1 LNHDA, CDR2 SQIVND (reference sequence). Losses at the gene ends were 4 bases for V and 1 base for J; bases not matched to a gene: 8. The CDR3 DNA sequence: TGTGCCAGTAGTACCGGCCGGGACAGGGGGTTTAACTATGGCTACACCTTC. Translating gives CASSTGRDRGFNYGYTF. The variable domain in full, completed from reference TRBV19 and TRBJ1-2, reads DGGITQSPKYLFRKEGQNVTLSCEQNLNHDAMYWYRQDPGQGLRLIYYSQIVNDFQKGDIAEGYSVSREKKESFPLTVTSAQKNPTAFYLCASSTGRDRGFNYGYTFGSGTRLTVV.

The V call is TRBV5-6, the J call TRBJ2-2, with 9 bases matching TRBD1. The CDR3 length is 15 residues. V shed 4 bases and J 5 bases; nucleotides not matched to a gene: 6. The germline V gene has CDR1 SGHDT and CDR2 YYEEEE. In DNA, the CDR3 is TGTGCCAGCAGCAGGGGACAGGGAAGTACCGGGGAGCTGTTTTTT. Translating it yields CASSRGQGSTGELFF.

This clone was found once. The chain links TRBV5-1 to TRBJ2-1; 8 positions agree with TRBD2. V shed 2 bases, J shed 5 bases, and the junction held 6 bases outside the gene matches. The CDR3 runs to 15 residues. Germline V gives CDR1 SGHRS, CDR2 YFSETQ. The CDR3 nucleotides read TGCGCCAGCAGCTTTATGGCGGGACTAGACAATGAGCAGTTCTTC. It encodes CASSFMAGLDNEQFF. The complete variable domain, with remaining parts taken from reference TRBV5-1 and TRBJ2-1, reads KAGVTQTPRYLIKTRGQQVTLSCSPISGHRSVSWYQQTPGQGLQFLFEYFSETQRNKGNFPGRFSGRQFSNSRSEMNVSTLELGDSALYLCASSFMAGLDNEQFFGPGTRLTVL.

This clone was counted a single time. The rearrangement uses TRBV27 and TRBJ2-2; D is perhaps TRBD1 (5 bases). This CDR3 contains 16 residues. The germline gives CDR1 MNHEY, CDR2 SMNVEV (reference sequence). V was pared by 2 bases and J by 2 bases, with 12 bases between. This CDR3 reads CASSLGTGLNTGELFF. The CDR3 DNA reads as TGTGCCAGCAGTTTAGGAACAGGATTAAACACCGGGGAGCTGTTTTTT.

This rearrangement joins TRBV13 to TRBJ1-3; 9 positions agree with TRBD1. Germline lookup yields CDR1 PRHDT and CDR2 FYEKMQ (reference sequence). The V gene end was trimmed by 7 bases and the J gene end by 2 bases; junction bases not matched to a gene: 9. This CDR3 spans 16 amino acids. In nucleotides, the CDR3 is TGTGCCAGCATCAGAAGGGGACAGGGAGCTGGAAACACCATATATTTT. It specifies CASIRRGQGAGNTIYF.

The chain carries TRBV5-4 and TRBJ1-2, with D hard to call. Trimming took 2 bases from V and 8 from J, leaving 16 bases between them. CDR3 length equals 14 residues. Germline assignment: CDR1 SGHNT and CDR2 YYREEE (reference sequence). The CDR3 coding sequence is TGTGCCAGCAGCTTTCGGGATCAACAAGGCGGCTACACCTTC. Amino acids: CASSFRDQQGGYTF.

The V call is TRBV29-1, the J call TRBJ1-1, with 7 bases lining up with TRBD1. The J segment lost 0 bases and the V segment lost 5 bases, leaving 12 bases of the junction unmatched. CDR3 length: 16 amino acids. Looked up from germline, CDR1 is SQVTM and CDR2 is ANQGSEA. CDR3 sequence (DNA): TGCAGCGTTCTCACCCGGAGACAGGGAATGAACACTGAAGCTTTCTTT. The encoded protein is CSVLTRRQGMNTEAFF.

The DNA of the CDR3 is TGTGCCAGCAGTTACGCGAGTTCTAGCACAGATACGCAGTATTTT. Protein product: CASSYASSSTDTQYF. The chain joins TRBV6-5 to TRBJ2-3; the D is unclear. The CDR3 sequence is 15 residues long. CDR1 is MNHEY, CDR2 SVGAGI, per germline. Trimming left V 2 bases short and J 0 bases short, with 9 bases between.

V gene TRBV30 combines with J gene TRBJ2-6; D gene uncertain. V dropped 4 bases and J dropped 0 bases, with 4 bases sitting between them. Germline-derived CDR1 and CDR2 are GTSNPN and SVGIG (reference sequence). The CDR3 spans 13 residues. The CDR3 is CAWTSSGANVLTF. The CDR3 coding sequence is TGTGCCTGGACTAGCTCTGGGGCCAACGTCCTGACTTTC.

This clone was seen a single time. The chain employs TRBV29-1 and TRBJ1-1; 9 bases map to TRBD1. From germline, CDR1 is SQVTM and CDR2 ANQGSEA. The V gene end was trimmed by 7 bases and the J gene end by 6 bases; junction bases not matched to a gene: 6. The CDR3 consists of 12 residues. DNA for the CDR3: TGCAGCGGAACACAGGGGGCGTCTGAAGCTTTCTTT. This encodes CSGTQGASEAFF.

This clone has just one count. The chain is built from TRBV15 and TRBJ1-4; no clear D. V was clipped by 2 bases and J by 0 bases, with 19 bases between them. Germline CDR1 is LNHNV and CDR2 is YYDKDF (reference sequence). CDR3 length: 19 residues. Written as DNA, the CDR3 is TGTGCCACCAGCAGACAATTTGGTAGCCCGACCACAACTAATGAAAAACTGTTTTTT. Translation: CATSRQFGSPTTTNEKLFF.

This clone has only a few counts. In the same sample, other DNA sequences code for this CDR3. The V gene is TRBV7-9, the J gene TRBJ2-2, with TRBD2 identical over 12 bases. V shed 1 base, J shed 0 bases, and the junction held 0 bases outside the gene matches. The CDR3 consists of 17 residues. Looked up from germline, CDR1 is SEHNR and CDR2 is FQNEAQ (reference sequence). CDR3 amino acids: CASSLGLAGANTGELFF. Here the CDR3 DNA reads TGTGCCAGCAGCTTAGGACTAGCGGGAGCGAACACCGGGGAGCTGTTTTTT.

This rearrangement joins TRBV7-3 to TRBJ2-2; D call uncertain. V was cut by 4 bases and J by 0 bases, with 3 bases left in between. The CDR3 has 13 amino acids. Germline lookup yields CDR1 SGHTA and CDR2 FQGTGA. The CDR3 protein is CASSSSNTGELFF. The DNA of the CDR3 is TGTGCCAGCAGCTCTTCGAACACCGGGGAGCTGTTTTTT.

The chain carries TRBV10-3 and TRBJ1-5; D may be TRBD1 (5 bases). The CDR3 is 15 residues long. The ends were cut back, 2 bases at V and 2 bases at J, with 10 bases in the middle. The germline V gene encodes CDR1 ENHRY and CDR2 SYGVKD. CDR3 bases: TGTGCCATCAGTGAGGGGGCAGGAGGCAATCAGCCCCAGCATTTT. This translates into CAISEGAGGNQPQHF.

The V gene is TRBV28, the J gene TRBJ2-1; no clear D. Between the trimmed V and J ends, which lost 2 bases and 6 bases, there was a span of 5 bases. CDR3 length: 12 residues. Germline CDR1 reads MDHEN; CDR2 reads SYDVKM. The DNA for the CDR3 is TGTGCCAGCAGTTTACTCCCCAATGAGCAGTTCTTC. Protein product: CASSLLPNEQFF.

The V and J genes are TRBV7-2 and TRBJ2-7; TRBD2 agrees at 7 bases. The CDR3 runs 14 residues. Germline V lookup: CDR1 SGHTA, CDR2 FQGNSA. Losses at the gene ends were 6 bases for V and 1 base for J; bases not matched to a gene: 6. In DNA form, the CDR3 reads TGTGCCAGCAGACCGGGACTACCATCCTACGAGCAGTACTTC. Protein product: CASRPGLPSYEQYF.